This T cell receptor beta chain was captured by sequencing in a study of blood T cells in healthy people across ages. The germline gives CDR1 SGHTA, CDR2 FQGNSA. The germline V and J ends were trimmed by 0 bases and 5 bases, with 16 bases remaining between them. The CDR3 sequence is 16 residues long. The sample holds many counts of this clonotype. Its antigen is unidentified. Every participating donor contributed 9.5 to 10 milliliters of peripheral blood through a draw. Primed by a sample-barcoded 5' primer and a J-beta primer mix, a second PCR proceeded for 7 to 11 cycles. TCRdb analysed the 5' RACE reads with MiXCR anew, one entry per CDR3 protein. The sample yields more than 800,000 distinct CDR3 sequences, under 30% seen once. General study results and limits: Donors of long life had a larger count of naive CD4+ cells and greater diversity than aged donors. TCR beta diversity tracked closely with naive T cell percentage.

Source material: blood. The rearrangement links TRBV7-2 to TRBJ2-5; D remains unclear. The source is a woman older than 75 in good health. CDR3 coding DNA: TGTGCCAGCAGCTTAGCGGGAAGCGTCTTTGGGGAGACCCAGTACTTC. It is translated as CASSLAGSVFGETQYF.